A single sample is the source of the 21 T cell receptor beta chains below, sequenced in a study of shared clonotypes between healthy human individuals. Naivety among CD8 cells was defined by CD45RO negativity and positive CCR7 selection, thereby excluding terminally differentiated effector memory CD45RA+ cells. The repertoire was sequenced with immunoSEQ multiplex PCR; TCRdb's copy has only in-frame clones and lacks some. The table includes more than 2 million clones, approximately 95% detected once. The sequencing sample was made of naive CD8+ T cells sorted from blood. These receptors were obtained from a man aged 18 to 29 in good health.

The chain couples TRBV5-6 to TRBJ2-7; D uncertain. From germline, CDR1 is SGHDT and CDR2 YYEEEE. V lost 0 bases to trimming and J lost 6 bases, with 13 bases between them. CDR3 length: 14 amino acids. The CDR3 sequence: CASSLGYGTPEQYF. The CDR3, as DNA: TGTGCCAGCAGCTTGGGATATGGCACTCCCGAGCAGTACTTC.

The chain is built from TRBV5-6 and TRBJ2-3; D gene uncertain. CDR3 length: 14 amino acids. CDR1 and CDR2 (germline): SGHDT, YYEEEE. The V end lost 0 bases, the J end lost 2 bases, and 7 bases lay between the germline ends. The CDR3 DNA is TGTGCCAGCAGCTTGGTTCATTCCACAGATACGCAGTATTTT. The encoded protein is CASSLVHSTDTQYF.

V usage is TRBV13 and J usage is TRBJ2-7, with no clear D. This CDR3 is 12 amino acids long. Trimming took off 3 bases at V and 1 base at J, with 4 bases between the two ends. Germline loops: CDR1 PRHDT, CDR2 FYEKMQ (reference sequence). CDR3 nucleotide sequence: TGTGCCAGCAGCTTCAATTCCTACGAGCAGTACTTC. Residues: CASSFNSYEQYF. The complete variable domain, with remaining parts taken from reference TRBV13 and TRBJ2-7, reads AAGVIQSPRHLIKEKRETATLKCYPIPRHDTVYWYQQGPGQDPQFLISFYEKMQSDKGSIPDRFSAQQFSDYHSELNMSSLELGDSALYFCASSFNSYEQYFGPGTRLTVT.

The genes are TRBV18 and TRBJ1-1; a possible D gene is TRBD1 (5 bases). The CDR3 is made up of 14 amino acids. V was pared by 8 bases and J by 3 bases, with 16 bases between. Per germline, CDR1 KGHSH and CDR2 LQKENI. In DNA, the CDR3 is TGTGCCAGCCGTCCGGTCGGAGGGGACACTGAAGCTTTCTTT. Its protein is CASRPVGGDTEAFF.

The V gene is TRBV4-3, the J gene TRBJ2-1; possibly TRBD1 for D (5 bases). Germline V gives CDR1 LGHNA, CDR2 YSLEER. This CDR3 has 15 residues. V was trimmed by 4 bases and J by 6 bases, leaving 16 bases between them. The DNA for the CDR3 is TGCGCCAGCAGCCCCGACAGAACCCTGTCCAATGAGCAGTTCTTC. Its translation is CASSPDRTLSNEQFF.

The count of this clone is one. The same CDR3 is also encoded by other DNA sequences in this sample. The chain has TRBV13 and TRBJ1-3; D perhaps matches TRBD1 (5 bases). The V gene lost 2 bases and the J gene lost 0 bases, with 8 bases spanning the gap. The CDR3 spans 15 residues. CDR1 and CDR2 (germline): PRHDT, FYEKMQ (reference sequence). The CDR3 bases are TGTGCCAGCAGCTTAAGACAGTTCTCTGGAAACACCATATATTTT. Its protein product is CASSLRQFSGNTIYF.

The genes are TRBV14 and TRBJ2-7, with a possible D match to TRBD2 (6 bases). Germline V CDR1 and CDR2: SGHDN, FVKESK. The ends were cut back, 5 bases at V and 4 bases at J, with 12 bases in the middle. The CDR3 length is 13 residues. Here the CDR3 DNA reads TGTGCCAGCAGCTACGAGACTAGATACGAGCAGTACTTC. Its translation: CASSYETRYEQYF.

This CDR3 is CASSEWRDNEQFF. The DNA for the CDR3 is TGCGCCAGCAGTGAATGGCGAGACAATGAGCAGTTCTTC. This chain connects TRBV10-2 to TRBJ2-1; D uncertain. CDR1 is WSHSY, CDR2 SAAADI, per germline. CDR3 length: 13 amino acids. Trimming shortened V by 3 bases and J by 5 bases, and 8 bases separated the two germline ends.

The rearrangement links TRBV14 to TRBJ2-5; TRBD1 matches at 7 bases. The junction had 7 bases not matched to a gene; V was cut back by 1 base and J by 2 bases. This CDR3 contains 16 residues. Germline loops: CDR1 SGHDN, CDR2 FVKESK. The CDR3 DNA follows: TGTGCCAGCAGCCAAGTTGGGACAGTGATGCAAGAGACCCAGTACTTC. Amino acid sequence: CASSQVGTVMQETQYF.

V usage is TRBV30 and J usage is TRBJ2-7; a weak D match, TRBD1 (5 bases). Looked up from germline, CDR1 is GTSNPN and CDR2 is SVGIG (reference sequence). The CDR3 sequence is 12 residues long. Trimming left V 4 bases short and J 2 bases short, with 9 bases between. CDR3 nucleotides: TGTGCCTGGAAGGGGCTTACCTACGAGCAGTACTTC. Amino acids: CAWKGLTYEQYF.

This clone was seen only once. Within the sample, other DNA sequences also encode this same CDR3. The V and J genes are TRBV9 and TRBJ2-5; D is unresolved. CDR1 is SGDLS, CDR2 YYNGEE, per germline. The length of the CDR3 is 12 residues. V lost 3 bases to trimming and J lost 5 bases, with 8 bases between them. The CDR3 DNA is TGTGCCAGCAGCGGCTTGGCGGAGACCCAGTACTTC. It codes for CASSGLAETQYF.

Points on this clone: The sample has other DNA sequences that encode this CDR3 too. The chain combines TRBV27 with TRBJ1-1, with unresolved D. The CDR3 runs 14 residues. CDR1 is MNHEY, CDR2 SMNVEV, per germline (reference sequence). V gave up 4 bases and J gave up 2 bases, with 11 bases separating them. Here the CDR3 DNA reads TGTGCCAGCAGTTCCGGAGGAGGTAACACTGAAGCTTTCTTT. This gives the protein CASSSGGGNTEAFF.

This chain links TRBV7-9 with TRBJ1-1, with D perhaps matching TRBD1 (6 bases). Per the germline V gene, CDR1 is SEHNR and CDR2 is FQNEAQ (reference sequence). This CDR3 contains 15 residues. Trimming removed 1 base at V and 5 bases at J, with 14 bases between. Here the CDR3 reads CASSLEWGAGTEAFF. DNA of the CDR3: TGTGCCAGCAGCTTAGAGTGGGGGGCCGGAACTGAAGCTTTCTTT.

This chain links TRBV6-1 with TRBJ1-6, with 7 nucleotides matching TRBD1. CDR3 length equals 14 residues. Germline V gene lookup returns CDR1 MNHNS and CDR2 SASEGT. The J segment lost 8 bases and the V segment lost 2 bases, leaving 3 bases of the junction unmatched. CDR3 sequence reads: CASSERQGDSPLHF. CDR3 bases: TGTGCCAGCAGTGAACGGCAGGGGGATTCACCCCTCCACTTT.

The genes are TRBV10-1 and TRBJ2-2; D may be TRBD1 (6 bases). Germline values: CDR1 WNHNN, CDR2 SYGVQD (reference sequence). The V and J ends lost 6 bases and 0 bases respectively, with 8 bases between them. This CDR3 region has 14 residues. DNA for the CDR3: TGCGCCAGCAGACAGGGCCCGAACACCGGGGAGCTGTTTTTT. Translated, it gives CASRQGPNTGELFF.

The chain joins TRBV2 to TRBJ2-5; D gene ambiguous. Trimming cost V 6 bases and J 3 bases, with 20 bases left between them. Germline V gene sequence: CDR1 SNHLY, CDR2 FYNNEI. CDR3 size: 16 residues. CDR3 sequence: CASSERMDPRKETQYF. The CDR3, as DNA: TGTGCCAGCAGCGAAAGGATGGACCCAAGGAAAGAGACCCAGTACTTC.

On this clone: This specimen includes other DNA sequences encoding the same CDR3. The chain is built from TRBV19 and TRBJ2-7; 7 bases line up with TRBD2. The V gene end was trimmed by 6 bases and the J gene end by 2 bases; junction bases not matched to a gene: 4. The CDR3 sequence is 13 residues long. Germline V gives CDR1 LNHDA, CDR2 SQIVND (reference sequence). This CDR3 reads CASSSAGAYEQYF. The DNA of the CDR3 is TGTGCCAGTAGCTCCGCGGGAGCCTACGAGCAGTACTTC.

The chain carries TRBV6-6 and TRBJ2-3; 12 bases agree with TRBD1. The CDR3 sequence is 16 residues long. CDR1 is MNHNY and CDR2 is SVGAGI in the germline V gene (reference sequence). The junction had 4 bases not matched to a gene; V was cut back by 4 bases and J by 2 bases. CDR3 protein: CASSSGTGGSTDTQYF. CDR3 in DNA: TGTGCCAGCAGTTCGGGGACAGGGGGCTCCACAGATACGCAGTATTTT.

CDR3 in amino acids: CASSPRVGGSYEQYF. The CDR3 nucleotides are TGTGCCAGCAGCCCTAGGGTAGGGGGTTCCTACGAGCAGTACTTC. This chain joins TRBV11-1 and TRBJ2-7; tentative D call: TRBD1 (6 bases). CDR3 length: 15 residues. Germline loops: CDR1 SGHAT, CDR2 FQDESV (reference sequence). V was cut by 5 bases and J by 1 base, with 15 bases left in between. The entire variable domain, with the rest obtained from reference TRBV11-1 and TRBJ2-7, is as follows: EAEVAQSPRYKITEKSQAVAFWCDPISGHATLYWYRQILGQGPELLVQFQDESVVDDSQLPKDRFSAERLKGVDSTLKIQPAELGDSAMYLCASSPRVGGSYEQYFGPGTRLTVT.

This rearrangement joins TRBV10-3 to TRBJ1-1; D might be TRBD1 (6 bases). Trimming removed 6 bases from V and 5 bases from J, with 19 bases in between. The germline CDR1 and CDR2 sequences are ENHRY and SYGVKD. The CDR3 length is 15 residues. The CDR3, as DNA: TGTGCCATCAGGGGAGGGGGATCCGAGGGAACTGAAGCTTTCTTT. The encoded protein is CAIRGGGSEGTEAFF.

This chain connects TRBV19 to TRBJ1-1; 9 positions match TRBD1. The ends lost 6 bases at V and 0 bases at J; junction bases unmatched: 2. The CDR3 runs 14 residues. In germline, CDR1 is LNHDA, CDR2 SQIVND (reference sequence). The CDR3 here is CASRGTGMNTEAFF. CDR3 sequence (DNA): TGTGCCAGTAGAGGGACAGGGATGAACACTGAAGCTTTCTTT.